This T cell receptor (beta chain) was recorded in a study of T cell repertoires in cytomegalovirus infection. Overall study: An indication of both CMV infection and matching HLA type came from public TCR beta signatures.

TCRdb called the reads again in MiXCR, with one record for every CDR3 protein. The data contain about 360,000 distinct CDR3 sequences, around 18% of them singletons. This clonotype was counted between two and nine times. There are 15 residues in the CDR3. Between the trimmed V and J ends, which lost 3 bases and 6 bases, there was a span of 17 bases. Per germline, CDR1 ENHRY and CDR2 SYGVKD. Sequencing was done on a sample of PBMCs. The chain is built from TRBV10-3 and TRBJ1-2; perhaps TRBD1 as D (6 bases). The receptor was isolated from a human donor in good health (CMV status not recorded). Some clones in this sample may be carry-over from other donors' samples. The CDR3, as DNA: TGTGCCATCAGTGAACGAGGACAGTATGGAGATGGCTACACCTTC. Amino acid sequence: CAISERGQYGDGYTF.